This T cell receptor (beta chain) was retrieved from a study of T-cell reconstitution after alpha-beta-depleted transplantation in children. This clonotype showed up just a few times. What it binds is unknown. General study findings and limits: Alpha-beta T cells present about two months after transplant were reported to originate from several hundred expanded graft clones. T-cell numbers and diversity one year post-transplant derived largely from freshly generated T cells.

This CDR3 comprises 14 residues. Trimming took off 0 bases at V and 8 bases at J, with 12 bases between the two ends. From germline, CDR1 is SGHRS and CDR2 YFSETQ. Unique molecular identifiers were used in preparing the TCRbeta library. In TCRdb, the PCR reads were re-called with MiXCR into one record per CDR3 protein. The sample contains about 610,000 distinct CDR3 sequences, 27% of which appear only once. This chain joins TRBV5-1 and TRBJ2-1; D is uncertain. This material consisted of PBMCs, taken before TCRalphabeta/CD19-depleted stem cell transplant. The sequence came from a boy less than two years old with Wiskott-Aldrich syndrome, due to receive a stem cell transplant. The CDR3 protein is CASSLGGAADEQFF. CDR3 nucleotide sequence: TGCGCCAGCAGCTTGGGGGGTGCGGCCGATGAGCAGTTCTTC.